The 15 T cell receptor beta chains presented below share a single source sample, sequenced in a study of blood T cells in healthy people across ages. The use of a sample-barcoded 5' primer and a J-beta primer mix characterized a second PCR of roughly 7 to 11 cycles. TCRdb processed the 5' RACE reads anew with MiXCR; each CDR3 protein has one entry. Counted here are approximately 1,700,000 distinct CDR3 sequences, about two fifths occurring once; the ten biggest clones make up more than 20%. The source material was blood. These receptors all come from a human donor in good health.

This clonotype was detected a few times. The chain employs TRBV5-5 and TRBJ1-6, with no clear D. Germline CDR1 SGHKS, CDR2 YYEKEE (reference sequence). V was trimmed by 0 bases and J by 6 bases, leaving 7 bases between them. The CDR3 is 14 residues long. For the CDR3, the DNA is TGTGCCAGCAGCTTGGGGACGCTTAATTCACCCCTCCACTTT. Translated: CASSLGTLNSPLHF.

This clonotype occurred a few times. The gene calls are TRBV7-7 and TRBJ2-7, with 11 bases aligning to TRBD1. Germline lookup yields CDR1 SSHAT and CDR2 FNYEAQ (reference sequence). J gave up 3 bases and V 4 bases, and 5 bases lay outside the gene matches. The CDR3 consists of 15 residues. CDR3 sequence: CASSSGTGGNYEQYF. The CDR3 DNA sequence: TGTGCCAGCAGCTCCGGGACAGGGGGGAACTACGAGCAGTACTTC.

The chain uses TRBV11-2 and TRBJ2-3; D is unclear. The germline V gene has CDR1 SGHAT and CDR2 FQNNGV. The V gene lost 0 bases and the J gene lost 4 bases, with 8 bases spanning the gap. This CDR3 is 14 amino acids long. The CDR3 sequence: CASSLDLWADTQYF. The CDR3 region has the DNA TGTGCCAGCAGCTTAGATCTATGGGCAGATACGCAGTATTTT.

The chain couples TRBV6-2 or TRBV6-3 to TRBJ2-1, with D hard to call. The V and J ends lost 5 bases and 5 bases respectively, with 16 bases between them. The germline gives CDR1 MNHEY, CDR2 SVGEGT. The CDR3 loop spans 15 amino acids. The CDR3 is CASSSGTYTHNEQFF. CDR3 nucleotide sequence: TGTGCCAGCAGTAGTGGTACCTACACACACAATGAGCAGTTCTTC.

This clonotype was counted only a few times. CDR3 sequence: CSVEGTHYGYTF. The CDR3 bases are TGCAGCGTTGAGGGGACGCATTATGGCTACACCTTC. The chain recombines TRBV29-1 with TRBJ1-2, with D possibly matching TRBD1 (5 bases). Germline-derived CDR1 and CDR2 are SQVTM and ANQGSEA. Trimming cost V 3 bases and J 5 bases, with 10 bases left between them. The CDR3 extends over 12 amino acids. The full variable domain, completed using reference TRBV29-1 and TRBJ1-2, is SAVISQKPSRDICQRGTSLTIQCQVDSQVTMMFWYRQQPGQSLTLIATANQGSEATYESGFVIDKFPISRPNLTFSTLTVSNMSPEDSSIYLCSVEGTHYGYTFGSGTRLTVV.

This clonotype was seen more than once but under ten times. The chain is built from TRBV7-2 and TRBJ2-1; a possible D gene is TRBD2 (6 bases). The length of the CDR3 is 13 residues. Germline assignment: CDR1 SGHTA and CDR2 FQGNSA. Trimming removed 6 bases from V and 8 bases from J, with 14 bases in between. In nucleotides, the CDR3 is TGTGCCAGCAGTAGCGGTCCATCCGATGAGCAGTTCTTC. Translated: CASSSGPSDEQFF.

This sequence joins TRBV7-2 and TRBJ1-2; D might be TRBD1 (5 bases). The germline CDR1 and CDR2 sequences are SGHTA and FQGNSA. CDR3 length equals 15 residues. The V and J ends lost 0 bases and 7 bases respectively, with 15 bases between them. The CDR3, as DNA: TGTGCCAGCAGCTTAGCGGAGGCGTCAGGGTGTGGCTACACCTTC. Translating gives CASSLAEASGCGYTF.

This clonotype has just a few counts. The chain is built from TRBV18 and TRBJ2-5; D is undetermined. V lost 0 bases, J lost 2 bases, and 7 bases lay in between. The CDR3 extends over 14 amino acids. Germline V gene lookup returns CDR1 KGHSH and CDR2 LQKENI. The CDR3 loop reads CASSPPAGQETQYF. The CDR3 DNA reads TGTGCCAGCTCACCACCGGCAGGACAAGAGACCCAGTACTTC.

The gene calls are TRBV6-1 and TRBJ2-3; no definite D call. From germline, CDR1 is MNHNS and CDR2 SASEGT. The CDR3 runs to 15 residues. Trimming stripped 7 bases from V and 0 bases from J, with 14 bases between. The CDR3 sequence is CASNRLQTSTDTQYF. The CDR3, as DNA: TGTGCCAGCAACCGGTTGCAGACGAGCACAGATACGCAGTATTTT.

This chain uses TRBV7-2 with TRBJ1-2, with a possible D match to TRBD1 (6 bases). The CDR3 contains 14 residues. CDR1 and CDR2 from the germline V gene are SGHTA and FQGNSA. Trimming removed 2 bases from V and 4 bases from J, with 11 bases in between. CDR3 sequence reads: CASSLNGQSYGYTF. Here the CDR3 DNA reads TGTGCCAGCAGCTTAAATGGACAGAGCTATGGCTACACCTTC.

CDR3 bases: TGCGCCAGCAGCCATTACGGGACTCCTGGCGGTGAGCAGTTCTTC. Translating gives CASSHYGTPGGEQFF. V and J are TRBV4-1 and TRBJ2-1; maybe TRBD2 (6 bases). CDR3 length: 15 residues. Trimming left V 3 bases short and J 9 bases short, with 18 bases between. Germline CDR1 MGHRA, CDR2 YSYEKL.

The chain carries TRBV29-1 and TRBJ2-1, with TRBD2 as a possible D gene (7 bases). The CDR3 spans 14 residues. Germline V gene lookup returns CDR1 SQVTM and CDR2 ANQGSEA. Deletions cut 3 bases from V and 8 bases from J, with 17 bases between. As DNA, the CDR3 is TGCAGCGTTGAGGGACAACTAGCGAGCGATGAGCAGTTCTTC. Its translation is CSVEGQLASDEQFF.

In this sample, this clonotype turned up many times. This rearrangement joins TRBV30 to TRBJ1-1; maybe TRBD1 (5 bases). Trimming stripped 1 base from V and 4 bases from J, with 16 bases between. Germline V gene lookup returns CDR1 GTSNPN and CDR2 SVGIG (reference sequence). There are 15 residues in the CDR3. CDR3: CAWSGEWGGATEAFF. In DNA form, the CDR3 reads TGTGCCTGGAGTGGGGAATGGGGGGGAGCCACTGAAGCTTTCTTT. Drawing the rest from reference TRBV30 and TRBJ1-1, the complete variable domain is SQTIHQWPATLVQPVGSPLSLECTVEGTSNPNLYWYRQAAGRGLQLLFYSVGIGQISSEVPQNLSASRPQDRQFILSSKKLLLSDSGFYLCAWSGEWGGATEAFFGQGTRLTVV.

The chain carries TRBV6-2 or TRBV6-3 and TRBJ2-3; D gene ambiguous. This CDR3 is built from 13 residues. V lost 0 bases and J lost 6, with 7 bases in between. CDR1 MNHEY and CDR2 SVGEGT come from the germline V gene. The CDR3 DNA follows: TGTGCCAGCAGTTACTCGCGCATGGATACGCAGTATTTT. Protein product: CASSYSRMDTQYF.

This clonotype appeared a few times. The chain joins TRBV9 to TRBJ2-3; TRBD2 matches at 12 bases. This CDR3 is built from 17 residues. Per germline, CDR1 SGDLS and CDR2 YYNGEE. With 4 bases clipped from V and 2 bases from J, the junction kept 8 bases outside the gene matches. CDR3 region: CASSQSRTSGDTDTQYF. The CDR3 DNA is TGTGCCAGCAGCCAATCGAGGACTAGCGGGGACACAGATACGCAGTATTTT.